The clone carrying this T cell receptor beta chain occurred many times. The antigen is not known. The sample is drawn from a study of breast tumors, draining lymph nodes, adjacent tissues. Whole-study findings and limits: Most tumor T cells seemingly derive from lymph node, then expand in tumor.

Trimming removed 3 bases from V and 9 bases from J, with 15 bases in between. This CDR3 contains 13 residues. Germline lookup yields CDR1 SQVTM and CDR2 ANQGSEA. Breast cancer patients provided tissue from their axillary draining lymph nodes. TCRdb independently ran MiXCR on the multiplex PCR reads; one entry per CDR3 protein. The profile shows over 250,000 distinct CDR3 sequences, over 25% of them singletons. The receptor comes from a female donor with breast cancer. Some clones in this sample may be carry-over from other donors' samples. The chain recombines TRBV29-1 with TRBJ2-1, with D possibly being TRBD2 (6 bases). The sample consisted of axillary lymph node tissue. This CDR3 is CSVDGVRDGEQFF. The CDR3 nucleotides read TGCAGCGTTGATGGCGTGCGGGACGGTGAGCAGTTCTTC.